Listed below are T cell receptor beta chains from one sample, sequenced in a study of CD8 T cells in Susac syndrome. TCRdb reprocessed the immunoSEQ multiplex PCR reads with MiXCR, giving one entry per CDR3 protein. The sample records around 77,000 distinct CDR3 sequences, 95% to 96% being singletons. Sample: CD4+ T cells from PBMCs. Receptors originate from a human donor with multiple sclerosis. CDR3s include the opening cysteine and the closing phenylalanine or tryptophan. A D gene is named only where the DNA matches it firmly. Rows give clone size only sometimes, using once, few, many, or a class for an expanded clone.

J gene	CDR3 length	V gene	D gene	clone size	CDR3 DNA	CDR3 protein
TRBJ1-5	16	TRBV6-1	-	-	TGTGCCAGCAGTGGACTGCAGGGCTATAGCAATCAGCCCCAGCATTTT	CASSGLQGYSNQPQHF
TRBJ1-4	14	TRBV29-1	-	-	TGCAGCGTTGCCTTCTACGGGGTGGGGGAAAAACTGTTTTTT	CSVAFYGVGEKLFF
TRBJ2-1	12	TRBV20-1	-	-	TGCAGTGCGGGTGGACTAAACAATGAGCAGTTCTTC	CSAGGLNNEQFF
TRBJ2-2	17	TRBV6-1	TRBD2	-	TGTGCCAGCAGTGACCGAAGCGGGGGTTCGAACACCGGGGAGCTGTTTTTT	CASSDRSGGSNTGELFF
TRBJ2-3	16	TRBV5-1	-	-	TGCGCCAGCAGCTCAGGGTCCTACCCAACCCCAGATACGCAGTATTTT	CASSSGSYPTPDTQYF
TRBJ1-1	13	TRBV29-1	TRBD1	-	TGCAGCGTCATGGGACAGGGGAACACTGAAGCTTTCTTT	CSVMGQGNTEAFF
TRBJ2-5	18	TRBV29-1	TRBD2	-	TGCAGCGTTGAAGATCTTCTCGATGGTAGCGGGGTTTGGGAGACCCAGTACTTC	CSVEDLLDGSGVWETQYF
TRBJ1-2	16	TRBV5-4	TRBD1	-	TGTGCCAGCAGCTTGGTGGGACAGGGTTCGGCCTATGGCTACACCTTC	CASSLVGQGSAYGYTF
TRBJ1-2	13	TRBV6-1	TRBD1	-	TGTGCCAGCAGTGAAGTAGGACAGGGAAGAAACACCTTC	CASSEVGQGRNTF
TRBJ2-1	14	TRBV20-1	TRBD2	-	TGCAGTGCCCCCCGGACTAGCGGATACAATGAGCAGTTCTTC	CSAPRTSGYNEQFF
TRBJ2-1	11	TRBV19	-	once	TGTGCCAGCCTCTCCTACAATGAGCAGTTCTTC	CASLSYNEQFF
TRBJ2-2	16	TRBV12-3/TRBV12-4	TRBD1	-	TGTGCCAGCAGTTTGGGGACAGGAGCGAACACCGGGGAGCTGTTTTTT	CASSLGTGANTGELFF
TRBJ1-1	14	TRBV3-1	-	-	TGTGCCAGCAGCCAACAGGCCGCGAACACTGAAGCTTTCTTT	CASSQQAANTEAFF
TRBJ2-2	15	TRBV5-6	-	-	TGTGCCAGCAGCTTGCGCCTAGTGTCGACCGGGGAGCTGTTTTTT	CASSLRLVSTGELFF
TRBJ2-7	15	TRBV6-7	-	-	TGTGCCAGCAGCAACCCCGGGACTTTCACCTACGAGCAGTACTTC	CASSNPGTFTYEQYF
TRBJ2-7	13	TRBV20-1	-	-	TGCAGTGCTAGACCCCTATTTTCCTACGAGCAGTACTTC	CSARPLFSYEQYF
TRBJ2-7	13	TRBV18	-	-	TGTGCCAGCTCACCGTCAGGGTCCTACGAGCAGTACTTC	CASSPSGSYEQYF
TRBJ2-4	12	TRBV7-2	-	-	TGTGCCAGCAGCTTACCCAAAAACATTCAGTACTTC	CASSLPKNIQYF
TRBJ2-6	15	TRBV12-3/TRBV12-4	-	once	TGTGCCAGCAGTAGGGGCCCCGCCTGGGCCAACGTCCTGACTTTC	CASSRGPAWANVLTF
TRBJ2-3	16	TRBV3-1	TRBD1	-	TGTGCCAGCAGCCTGTTAGGGACAGCAAGCACAGATACGCAGTATTTT	CASSLLGTASTDTQYF
TRBJ2-5	15	TRBV7-3	-	-	TGTGCCAGCAGCTTAAGTCCTGGGCCACAAGAGACCCAGTACTTC	CASSLSPGPQETQYF
TRBJ2-5	15	TRBV6-2/TRBV6-3	-	-	TGTGCCAGCAGTCACTCCCCCGGGGTCCAAGAGACCCAGTACTTC	CASSHSPGVQETQYF
TRBJ1-2	15	TRBV28	-	-	TGTGCCAGCAGTCTCGGACGTACTAGTGGCTATGGCTACACCTTC	CASSLGRTSGYGYTF
TRBJ2-1	14	TRBV6-5	TRBD2	-	TGTGCCAGCTCTGCGGGACTAGCCTACAATGAGCAGTTCTTC	CASSAGLAYNEQFF
TRBJ2-1	14	TRBV20-1	TRBD2	once	TGCAGTGCTGGTCCGGGACTAGCGGGGAATGAGCAGTTCTTC	CSAGPGLAGNEQFF
TRBJ2-7	14	TRBV24-1	TRBD1	-	TGTGCCACCAGTGACCGGGACAGATCCTACGAGCAGTACTTC	CATSDRDRSYEQYF
TRBJ2-3	17	TRBV6-1	-	-	TGTGCCAGCAGCTCCCGGGGAGGCGGGGCCTCCACAGATACGCAGTATTTT	CASSSRGGGASTDTQYF
TRBJ1-5	12	TRBV29-1	-	-	TGCAGCGTGGGGTTTAACAATCACCCCCAGCATTTT	CSVGFNNHPQHF
TRBJ2-2	13	TRBV20-1	TRBD1	-	TGCAGTGCCCGAACAGGGGGTAGCGGGGAGCTGTTTTTT	CSARTGGSGELFF
TRBJ1-6	14	TRBV3-1	TRBD1	-	TGTGCCAGCGCCGACAGGGACTATAATTCACCCCTCCACTTT	CASADRDYNSPLHF
TRBJ2-1	17	TRBV4-1	-	once	TGCGCCAGCAGCGCCCACCGGTTGGCGGGTCGGCTCAATGAGCAGTTCTTC	CASSAHRLAGRLNEQFF
TRBJ2-3	11	TRBV29-1	-	-	TGCAGCGTTGAAGGGTCAGATACGCAGTATTTT	CSVEGSDTQYF
TRBJ2-7	12	TRBV12-3/TRBV12-4	-	-	TGTGCCAGCAGTCCCGACAGCTACGAGCAGTACTTC	CASSPDSYEQYF
TRBJ2-7	16	TRBV20-1	TRBD2	few	TGCAGTGCTAGAGCCGGGACTAGCGGGGGGAGGAACGAGCAGTACTTC	CSARAGTSGGRNEQYF
TRBJ2-3	16	TRBV20-1	TRBD1	-	TGCAGTGCTAGACCTTTTAGGGGGCGGGGCACAGATACGCAGTATTTT	CSARPFRGRGTDTQYF
TRBJ1-5	16	TRBV27	TRBD1	-	TGTGCCAGCAGTTCCTACAGGGGGGCAGGGAATCAGCCCCAGCATTTT	CASSSYRGAGNQPQHF
TRBJ2-4	18	TRBV4-2	TRBD2	-	TGTGCCAGCACCCCATCACCCGGGGGGGCCGGGGCCAAAAACATTCAGTACTTC	CASTPSPGGAGAKNIQYF
TRBJ1-4	15	TRBV12-3/TRBV12-4	-	-	TGTGCCAGCAGTCGACCGGGGGGCGCGAAGGAAAAACTGTTTTTT	CASSRPGGAKEKLFF
TRBJ2-3	16	TRBV20-1	TRBD2	-	TGCAGTGCTAGAGATCTGGCGGGGGGCCCCACAGATACGCAGTATTTT	CSARDLAGGPTDTQYF
TRBJ1-1	14	TRBV29-1	-	-	TGCAGCGTTGAGGTCAATGGCGCCTACACTGAAGCTTTCTTT	CSVEVNGAYTEAFF
TRBJ2-5	12	TRBV5-1	TRBD1	-	TGCGCCAGCAGCTACAGGGGAGAGACCCAGTACTTC	CASSYRGETQYF
TRBJ2-5	16	TRBV12-3/TRBV12-4	TRBD2	-	TGTGCCAGCAGTTTATCGGGACTACCTCGGGTGGAGACCCAGTACTTC	CASSLSGLPRVETQYF